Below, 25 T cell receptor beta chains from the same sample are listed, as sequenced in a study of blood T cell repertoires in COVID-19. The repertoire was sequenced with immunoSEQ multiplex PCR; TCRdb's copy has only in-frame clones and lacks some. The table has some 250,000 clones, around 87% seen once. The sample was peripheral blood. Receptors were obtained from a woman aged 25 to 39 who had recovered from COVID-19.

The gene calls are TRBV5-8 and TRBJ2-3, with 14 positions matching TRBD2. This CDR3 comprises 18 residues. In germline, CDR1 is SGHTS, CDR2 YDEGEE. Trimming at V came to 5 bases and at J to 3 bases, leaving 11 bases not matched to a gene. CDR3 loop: CASRTPGLAGGWTDTQYF. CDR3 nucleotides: TGTGCCAGCAGGACCCCCGGACTAGCGGGGGGATGGACAGATACGCAGTATTTT.

The CDR3 here is CASSQDEAGNYGYTF. CDR3 in DNA: TGTGCCAGCAGCCAAGATGAGGCGGGAAACTATGGCTACACCTTC. The chain employs TRBV4-2 and TRBJ1-2; D is undetermined. This CDR3 comprises 15 residues. V lost 0 bases, J lost 2 bases, and 10 bases lay in between. Germline V lookup: CDR1 LGHNA, CDR2 YNFKEQ.

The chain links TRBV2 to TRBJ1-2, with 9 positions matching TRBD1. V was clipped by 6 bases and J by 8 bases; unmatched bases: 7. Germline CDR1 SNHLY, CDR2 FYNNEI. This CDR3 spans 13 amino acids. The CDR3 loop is CASSPGTGFGYTF. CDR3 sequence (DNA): TGTGCCAGCAGCCCCGGGACAGGGTTCGGCTACACCTTC. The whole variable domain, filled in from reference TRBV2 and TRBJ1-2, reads EPEVTQTPSHQVTQMGQEVILRCVPISNHLYFYWYRQILGQKVEFLVSFYNNEISEKSEIFDDQFSVERPDGSNFTLKIRSTKLEDSAMYFCASSPGTGFGYTFGSGTRLTVV.

CDR3 sequence (DNA): TGTGCCAGCAGTAGCGGGGGGCTTCTTAGCACAGATACGCAGTATTTT. Translated, it gives CASSSGGLLSTDTQYF. The gene calls are TRBV2 and TRBJ2-3, with 9 positions matching TRBD2. The CDR3 sequence is 16 residues long. From germline, CDR1 is SNHLY and CDR2 FYNNEI. V lost 5 bases to trimming and J lost 0 bases; unmatched junction nucleotides: 6.

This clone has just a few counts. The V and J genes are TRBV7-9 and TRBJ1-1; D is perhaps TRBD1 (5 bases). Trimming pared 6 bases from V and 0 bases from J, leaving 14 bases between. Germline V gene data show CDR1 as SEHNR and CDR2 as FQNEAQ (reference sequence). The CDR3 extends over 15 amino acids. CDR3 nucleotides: TGTGCCAGCAGGGGACTGAGGGGAATGAACACTGAAGCTTTCTTT. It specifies CASRGLRGMNTEAFF.

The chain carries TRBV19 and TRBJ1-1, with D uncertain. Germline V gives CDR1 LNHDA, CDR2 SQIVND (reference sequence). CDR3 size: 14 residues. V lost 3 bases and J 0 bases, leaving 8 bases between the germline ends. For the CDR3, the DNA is TGTGCCAGTAGTATTACTAACGTGAACACTGAAGCTTTCTTT. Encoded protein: CASSITNVNTEAFF.

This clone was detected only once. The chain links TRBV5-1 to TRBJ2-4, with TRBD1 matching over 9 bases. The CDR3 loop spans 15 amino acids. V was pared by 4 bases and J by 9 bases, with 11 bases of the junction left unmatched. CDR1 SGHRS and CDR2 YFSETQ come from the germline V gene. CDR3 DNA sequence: TGCGCCAGCAGCATGGGCCCGGGACAGGGTACCATTCAGTACTTC. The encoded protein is CASSMGPGQGTIQYF.

CDR3 coding DNA: TGTGCCAGCAGCGTACAGGGGTATGAGCAGTTCTTC. It translates to CASSVQGYEQFF. The rearrangement uses TRBV7-9 and TRBJ2-1; 7 bases match TRBD1. V shed 5 bases, J shed 8 bases, and the junction held 3 bases outside the gene matches. CDR1 and CDR2 (germline): SEHNR, FQNEAQ (reference sequence). The CDR3 length is 12 residues.

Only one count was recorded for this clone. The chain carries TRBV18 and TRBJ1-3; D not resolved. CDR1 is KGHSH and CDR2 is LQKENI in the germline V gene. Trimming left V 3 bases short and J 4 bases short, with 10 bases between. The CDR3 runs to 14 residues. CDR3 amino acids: CASSPAVRGNTIYF. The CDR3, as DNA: TGTGCCAGCTCACCGGCGGTAAGAGGAAACACCATATATTTT.

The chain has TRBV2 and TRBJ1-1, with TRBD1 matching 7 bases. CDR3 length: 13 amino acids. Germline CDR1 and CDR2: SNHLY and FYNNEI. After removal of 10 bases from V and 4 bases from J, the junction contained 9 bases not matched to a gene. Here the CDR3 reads CAMLQGLITEAFF. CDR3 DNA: TGTGCCATGCTACAGGGGCTCATCACTGAAGCTTTCTTT.

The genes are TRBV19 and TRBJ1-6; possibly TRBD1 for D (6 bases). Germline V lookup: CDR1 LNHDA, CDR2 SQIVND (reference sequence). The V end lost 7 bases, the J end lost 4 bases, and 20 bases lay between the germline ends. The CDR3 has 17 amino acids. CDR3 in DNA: TGTGCCAGTACCGAAGCCCGACAGGAGATATATAATTCACCCCTCCACTTT. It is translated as CASTEARQEIYNSPLHF. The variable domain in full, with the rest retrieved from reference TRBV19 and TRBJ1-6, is DGGITQSPKYLFRKEGQNVTLSCEQNLNHDAMYWYRQDPGQGLRLIYYSQIVNDFQKGDIAEGYSVSREKKESFPLTVTSAQKNPTAFYLCASTEARQEIYNSPLHFGNGTRLTVT.

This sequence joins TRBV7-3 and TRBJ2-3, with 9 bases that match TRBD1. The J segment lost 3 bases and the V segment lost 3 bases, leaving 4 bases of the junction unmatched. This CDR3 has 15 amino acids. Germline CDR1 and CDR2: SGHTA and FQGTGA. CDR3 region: CASSFVQGATDTQYF. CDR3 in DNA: TGTGCCAGCAGCTTTGTACAGGGGGCGACAGATACGCAGTATTTT.

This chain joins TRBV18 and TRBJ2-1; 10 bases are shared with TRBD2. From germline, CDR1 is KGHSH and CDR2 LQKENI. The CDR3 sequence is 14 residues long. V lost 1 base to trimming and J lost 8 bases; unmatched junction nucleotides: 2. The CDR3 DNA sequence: TGTGCCAGCTCACCACTAGCGGGGGGTCATGAGCAGTTCTTC. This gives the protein CASSPLAGGHEQFF.

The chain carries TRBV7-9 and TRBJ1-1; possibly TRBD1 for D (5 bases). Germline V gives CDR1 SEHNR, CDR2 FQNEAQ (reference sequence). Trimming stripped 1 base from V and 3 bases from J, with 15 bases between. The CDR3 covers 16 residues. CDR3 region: CASSLGGGVADTEAFF. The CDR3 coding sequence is TGTGCCAGCAGCTTAGGGGGAGGGGTGGCGGACACTGAAGCTTTCTTT.

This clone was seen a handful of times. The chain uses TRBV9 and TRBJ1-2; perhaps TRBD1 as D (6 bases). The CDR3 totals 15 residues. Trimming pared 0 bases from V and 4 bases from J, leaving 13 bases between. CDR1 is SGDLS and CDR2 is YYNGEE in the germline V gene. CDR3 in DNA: TGTGCCAGCAGCGTAGGTCAGGGGACGGCCTATGGCTACACCTTC. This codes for CASSVGQGTAYGYTF.

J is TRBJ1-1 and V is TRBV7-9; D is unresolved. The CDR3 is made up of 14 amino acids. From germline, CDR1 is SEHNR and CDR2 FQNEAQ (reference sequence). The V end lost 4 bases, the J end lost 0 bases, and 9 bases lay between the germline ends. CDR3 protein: CASSYLQLNTEAFF. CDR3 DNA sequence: TGTGCCAGCAGCTACCTACAGCTGAACACTGAAGCTTTCTTT.

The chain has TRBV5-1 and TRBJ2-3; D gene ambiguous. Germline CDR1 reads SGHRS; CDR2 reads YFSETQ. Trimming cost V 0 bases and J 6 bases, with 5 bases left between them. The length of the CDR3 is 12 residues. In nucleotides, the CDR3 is TGCGCCAGCAGCTTGGTTTCGGATACGCAGTATTTT. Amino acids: CASSLVSDTQYF. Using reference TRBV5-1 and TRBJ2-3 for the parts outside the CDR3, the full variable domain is KAGVTQTPRYLIKTRGQQVTLSCSPISGHRSVSWYQQTPGQGLQFLFEYFSETQRNKGNFPGRFSGRQFSNSRSEMNVSTLELGDSALYLCASSLVSDTQYFGPGTRLTVL.

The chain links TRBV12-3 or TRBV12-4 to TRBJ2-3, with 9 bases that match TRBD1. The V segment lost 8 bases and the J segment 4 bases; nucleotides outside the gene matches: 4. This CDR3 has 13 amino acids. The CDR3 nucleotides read TGTGCCAGCGTAACAGGGGGCGCAGATACGCAGTATTTT. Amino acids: CASVTGGADTQYF.

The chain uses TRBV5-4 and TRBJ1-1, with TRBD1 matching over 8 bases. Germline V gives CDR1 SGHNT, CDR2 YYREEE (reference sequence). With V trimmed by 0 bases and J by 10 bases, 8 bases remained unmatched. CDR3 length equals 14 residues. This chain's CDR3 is CASSLAGGGRLAFF. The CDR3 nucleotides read TGTGCCAGCAGCTTGGCAGGGGGCGGTAGGTTAGCTTTCTTT. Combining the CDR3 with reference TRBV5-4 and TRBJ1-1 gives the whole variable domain ETGVTQSPTHLIKTRGQQVTLRCSSQSGHNTVSWYQQALGQGPQFIFQYYREEENGRGNFPPRFSGLQFPNYSSELNVNALELDDSALYLCASSLAGGGRLAFFGQGTRLTVV.

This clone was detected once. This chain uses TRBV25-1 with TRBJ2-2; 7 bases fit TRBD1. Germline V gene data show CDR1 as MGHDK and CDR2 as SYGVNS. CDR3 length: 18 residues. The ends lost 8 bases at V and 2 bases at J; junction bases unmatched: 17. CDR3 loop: CASWGPPEQGRNTGELFF. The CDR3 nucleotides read TGTGCCAGCTGGGGCCCCCCAGAACAGGGGCGAAACACCGGGGAGCTGTTTTTT.

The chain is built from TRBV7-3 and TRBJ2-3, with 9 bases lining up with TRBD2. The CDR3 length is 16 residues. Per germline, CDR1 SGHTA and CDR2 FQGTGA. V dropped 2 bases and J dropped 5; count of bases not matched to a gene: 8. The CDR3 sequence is CASSLGLAGMGDTQYF. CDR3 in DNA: TGTGCCAGCAGCTTAGGGCTAGCGGGAATGGGAGATACGCAGTATTTT.

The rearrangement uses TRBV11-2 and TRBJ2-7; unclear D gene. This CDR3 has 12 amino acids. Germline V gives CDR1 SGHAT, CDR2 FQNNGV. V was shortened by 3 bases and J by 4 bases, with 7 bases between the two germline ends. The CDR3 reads CASSFSTYEQYF. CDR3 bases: TGTGCCAGCAGCTTTTCCACATACGAGCAGTACTTC.

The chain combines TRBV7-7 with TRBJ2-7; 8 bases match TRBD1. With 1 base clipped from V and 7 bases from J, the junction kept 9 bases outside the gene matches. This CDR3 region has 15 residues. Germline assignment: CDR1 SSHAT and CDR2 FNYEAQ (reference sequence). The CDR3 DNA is TGTGCCAGCAGCTTAGGTGGACAGGGACCGTATGAGCAGTACTTC. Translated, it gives CASSLGGQGPYEQYF.

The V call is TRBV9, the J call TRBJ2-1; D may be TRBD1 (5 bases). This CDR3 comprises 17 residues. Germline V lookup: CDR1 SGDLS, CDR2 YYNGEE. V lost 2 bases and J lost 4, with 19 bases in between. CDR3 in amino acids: CASSVSQGSLWYNEQFF. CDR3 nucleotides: TGTGCCAGCAGCGTCTCCCAGGGCAGTTTGTGGTACAATGAGCAGTTCTTC.

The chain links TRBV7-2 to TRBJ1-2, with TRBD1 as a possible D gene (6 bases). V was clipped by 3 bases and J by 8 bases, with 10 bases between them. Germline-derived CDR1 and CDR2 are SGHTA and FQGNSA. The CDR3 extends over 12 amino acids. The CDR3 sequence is CASSFRGHGYTF. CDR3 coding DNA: TGTGCCAGCAGCTTCAGGGGACACGGCTACACCTTC.